These 30 T cell receptor beta chains share one sample of origin, sequenced in a study of blood T cell repertoires in COVID-19. Method: immunoSEQ multiplex PCR; TCRdb's copy keeps in-frame clones and lacks some. Here the sample spans fewer than 200,000 clones, roughly four fifths being singletons. The sequencing input was peripheral blood. Receptor source: a man aged 65 to 85 with active or convalescent COVID-19.

The chain combines TRBV14 with TRBJ2-7; 7 bases are shared with TRBD1. Germline V lookup: CDR1 SGHDN, CDR2 FVKESK. The CDR3 covers 17 residues. The junction had 11 bases not matched to a gene; V was cut back by 2 bases and J by 1 base. The CDR3 nucleotides read TGTGCCAGCAGCCAACCGCCTCGGACAGGAACATCCTACGAGCAGTACTTC. It yields the protein CASSQPPRTGTSYEQYF.

In the case of this clone: The same CDR3 also results from other DNA sequences found in this sample. The V gene is TRBV5-1, the J gene TRBJ1-2; 10 bases are shared with TRBD1. This CDR3 region has 14 residues. Trimming at V came to 2 bases and at J to 5 bases, leaving 3 bases not matched to a gene. Per germline, CDR1 SGHRS and CDR2 YFSETQ. CDR3 in DNA: TGCGCCAGCAGCTTTGGGACAGGGGAGTATGGCTACACCTTC. Translation gives CASSFGTGEYGYTF.

This rearrangement joins TRBV18 to TRBJ2-3; the D gene is possibly TRBD2 (5 bases). The V gene's germline CDR1 is KGHSH and CDR2 LQKENI. The CDR3 covers 14 residues. The V gene lost 5 bases and the J gene lost 1 base, with 10 bases spanning the gap. CDR3 loop: CASSKVEGTDTQYF. As DNA, the CDR3 is TGTGCCAGCTCAAAGGTGGAGGGCACAGATACGCAGTATTTT. Filled out from reference TRBV18 and TRBJ2-3, the complete variable domain reads NAGVMQNPRHLVRRRGQEARLRCSPMKGHSHVYWYRQLPEEGLKFMVYLQKENIIDESGMPKERFSAEFPKEGPSILRIQQVVRGDSAAYFCASSKVEGTDTQYFGPGTRLTVL.

The genes are TRBV7-2 and TRBJ1-2; 10 positions match TRBD1. CDR3 length: 15 residues. Looked up from germline, CDR1 is SGHTA and CDR2 is FQGNSA. V shed 5 bases, J shed 4 bases, and the junction held 7 bases outside the gene matches. CDR3 region: CASSPDRGRFYGYTF. CDR3 coding DNA: TGTGCCAGCAGCCCGGACAGGGGGAGATTCTATGGCTACACCTTC.

The chain recombines TRBV2 with TRBJ2-2; 8 bases are a match to TRBD1. V trimming: 8 bases; J trimming: 1 base; junction bases outside the gene matches: 6. The CDR3 extends over 15 amino acids. Germline V gene lookup returns CDR1 SNHLY and CDR2 FYNNEI. CDR3 sequence (DNA): TGTGCCAGCGGCCAAGACAGGGGGAACACCGGGGAGCTGTTTTTT. It codes for CASGQDRGNTGELFF.

The chain combines TRBV12-5 with TRBJ2-5; D perhaps matches TRBD2 (5 bases). V was trimmed by 0 bases and J by 7 bases, leaving 9 bases between them. The CDR3 is made up of 13 amino acids. In germline, CDR1 is LGHNT, CDR2 FRNRAP. As DNA, the CDR3 is TGTGCTAGTGGTTTGGTAACCGAGGGGACCCAGTACTTC. Protein: CASGLVTEGTQYF.

This clone was counted a single time. The genes are TRBV5-4 and TRBJ2-3; tentative D call: TRBD2 (5 bases). Germline V gene sequence: CDR1 SGHNT, CDR2 YYREEE (reference sequence). This CDR3 spans 17 amino acids. Trimming stripped 4 bases from V and 9 bases from J, with 27 bases between. DNA for the CDR3: TGTGCCAGCAGCGTCCCGGGTCTCACACGGAGGATTGAAACGCAGTATTTT. Its translation: CASSVPGLTRRIETQYF.

This clone was seen once. This chain uses TRBV28 with TRBJ2-5, with TRBD1 matching over 7 bases. This CDR3 is built from 15 residues. After removal of 7 bases from V and 5 bases from J, the junction contained 13 bases not matched to a gene. The germline V gene has CDR1 MDHEN and CDR2 SYDVKM. The CDR3 here is CASTHPTGLGETQYF. CDR3 in DNA: TGTGCCAGCACCCACCCGACAGGGTTGGGCGAGACCCAGTACTTC.

The chain is built from TRBV30 and TRBJ2-7, with TRBD1 as a possible D gene (6 bases). CDR1 is GTSNPN, CDR2 SVGIG, per germline (reference sequence). The V end lost 0 bases, the J end lost 9 bases, and 21 bases lay between the germline ends. This CDR3 region has 15 residues. CDR3 coding DNA: TGTGCCTGGAGTGTAGGGACAACGACCGCCTTGGGGCAGTACTTC. As protein: CAWSVGTTTALGQYF.

The chain combines TRBV7-2 with TRBJ2-2; TRBD2 aligns across 15 bases. The CDR3 is 17 amino acids. V shed 1 base and J 5 bases; nucleotides not matched to a gene: 2. Per the germline V gene, CDR1 is SGHTA and CDR2 is FQGNSA. For the CDR3, the DNA is TGTGCCAGCAGCTTAGATGGACTAGCGGGAGGGACCGGGGAGCTGTTTTTT. Its translation: CASSLDGLAGGTGELFF.

The rearrangement uses TRBV28 and TRBJ1-2; no firm D call. This CDR3 spans 11 amino acids. V was clipped by 4 bases and J by 5 bases, with 5 bases between them. From germline, CDR1 is MDHEN and CDR2 SYDVKM. The CDR3 loop reads CASSSEYGYTF. As DNA, the CDR3 is TGTGCCAGCAGTTCGGAGTATGGCTACACCTTC.

The chain employs TRBV6-1 and TRBJ1-5, with 9 bases aligning to TRBD1. Germline CDR1 and CDR2: MNHNS and SASEGT. There are 16 residues in the CDR3. The J segment lost 0 bases and the V segment lost 3 bases, leaving 3 bases of the junction unmatched. The CDR3 DNA reads as TGTGCCAGCAGTGAGGCACAGGGGGCTAGCAATCAGCCCCAGCATTTT. Encoded protein: CASSEAQGASNQPQHF.

The chain recombines TRBV6-5 with TRBJ1-2; D not certain. The CDR3 runs to 12 residues. The V and J ends lost 2 bases and 5 bases respectively, with 6 bases between them. Germline V gene sequence: CDR1 MNHEY, CDR2 SVGAGI. The CDR3 spells CASSYREYGYTF. The CDR3 DNA follows: TGTGCCAGCAGTTACAGGGAGTATGGCTACACCTTC.

This chain uses TRBV10-2 with TRBJ1-2, with 7 bases lining up with TRBD1. Germline trimming cut 6 bases from V and 0 bases from J; bases unmatched to any gene: 7. This CDR3 comprises 15 residues. The germline V gene encodes CDR1 WSHSY and CDR2 SAAADI. This CDR3 reads CASREGTGANYGYTF. In nucleotides, the CDR3 is TGCGCCAGCAGGGAGGGCACAGGGGCTAACTATGGCTACACCTTC.

The rearrangement joins TRBV5-1 to TRBJ1-2, with 8 bases lining up with TRBD1. Germline loops: CDR1 SGHRS, CDR2 YFSETQ. The V and J ends lost 3 bases and 4 bases, in that order; junction bases with no gene match: 8. CDR3 size: 15 residues. The CDR3: CASSSPAGGTYGYTF. CDR3 sequence (DNA): TGCGCCAGCAGCTCCCCCGCAGGGGGCACCTATGGCTACACCTTC.

V usage is TRBV5-1 and J usage is TRBJ1-4; D possibly corresponds to TRBD1 (5 bases). V was cut by 5 bases and J by 10 bases, with 12 bases left in between. The CDR3 runs to 12 residues. The germline V gene has CDR1 SGHRS and CDR2 YFSETQ. The CDR3 protein is CASSRDSLKLFF. In nucleotides, the CDR3 is TGCGCCAGCAGTAGAGACAGCCTAAAACTGTTTTTT.

The V gene is TRBV7-2, the J gene TRBJ2-7, with 12 bases matching TRBD1. After removal of 6 bases from V and 4 bases from J, the junction contained 7 bases not matched to a gene. The CDR3 consists of 15 residues. Germline CDR1 reads SGHTA; CDR2 reads FQGNSA. The CDR3 sequence is CASRYPGQGAYEQYF. For the CDR3, the DNA is TGTGCCAGCAGGTACCCGGGACAGGGGGCTTACGAGCAGTACTTC.

The rearrangement joins TRBV7-2 to TRBJ2-3, with D possibly matching TRBD1 (6 bases). The germline V gene encodes CDR1 SGHTA and CDR2 FQGNSA. The V end was cut by 5 bases, the J end by 7 bases, with 10 bases between. This CDR3 is 12 amino acids long. The CDR3 reads CASSEQGYTQYF. The CDR3 region has the DNA TGTGCCAGCAGCGAACAGGGTTATACGCAGTATTTT.

CDR3 amino acids: CATSDPPGHLSNTGELFF. DNA for the CDR3: TGTGCCACCAGTGATCCGCCGGGACACTTGTCTAACACCGGGGAGCTGTTTTTT. This chain uses TRBV24-1 with TRBJ2-2; D possibly corresponds to TRBD1 (6 bases). V lost 3 bases and J 2 bases, leaving 18 bases between the germline ends. There are 18 residues in the CDR3. CDR1 is KGHDR, CDR2 SFDVKD, per germline.

V gene TRBV18 combines with J gene TRBJ2-7; 10 bases agree with TRBD2. Losses at the gene ends were 2 bases for V and 2 bases for J; bases not matched to a gene: 6. From germline, CDR1 is KGHSH and CDR2 LQKENI. CDR3 length: 16 residues. Written as DNA, the CDR3 is TGTGCCAGCTCACCAGTCGTAGCGGGAGGACCCTACGAGCAGTACTTC. It yields the protein CASSPVVAGGPYEQYF.

The rearrangement uses TRBV7-2 and TRBJ1-5; the D gene is possibly TRBD1 (5 bases). Germline CDR1 SGHTA, CDR2 FQGNSA. This CDR3 comprises 15 residues. Trimming shortened V by 1 base and J by 0 bases, and 7 bases separated the two germline ends. This CDR3 reads CASSLDRNSNQPQHF. In nucleotides, the CDR3 is TGTGCCAGCAGCTTAGACAGGAATAGCAATCAGCCCCAGCATTTT.

The genes are TRBV7-8 and TRBJ2-7; TRBD1 is a possible D gene (6 bases). V lost 1 base to trimming and J lost 4 bases, with 14 bases between them. CDR1 SGHVS and CDR2 FQNEAQ come from the germline V gene. The CDR3 extends over 15 amino acids. This chain's CDR3 is CASSLGSGGRYEQYF. CDR3 nucleotides: TGTGCCAGCAGCTTAGGATCTGGGGGCAGGTACGAGCAGTACTTC. The full variable domain, in which reference TRBV7-8 and TRBJ2-7 provide the parts outside the CDR3, is GAGVSQSPRYKVAKRGQDVALRCDPISGHVSLFWYQQALGQGPEFLTYFQNEAQLDKSGLPSDRFFAERPEGSVSTLKIQRTQQEDSAVYLCASSLGSGGRYEQYFGPGTRLTVT.

The chain recombines TRBV28 with TRBJ1-3; perhaps TRBD1 as D (5 bases). Germline CDR1 is MDHEN and CDR2 is SYDVKM. CDR3 size: 14 residues. Trimming removed 6 bases from V and 2 bases from J, with 11 bases in between. Here the CDR3 reads CASRSQGAGNTIYF. The CDR3 DNA reads TGTGCCAGCAGGTCTCAGGGTGCTGGAAACACCATATATTTT.

The chain links TRBV18 to TRBJ1-1, with D tentatively TRBD1 (6 bases). There are 14 residues in the CDR3. Germline V lookup: CDR1 KGHSH, CDR2 LQKENI. The V gene lost 5 bases and the J gene lost 0 bases, with 10 bases spanning the gap. Here the CDR3 DNA reads TGTGCCAGCTCAAACAGGGATTTGAACACTGAAGCTTTCTTT. Its translation: CASSNRDLNTEAFF.

This clone came up a few times. The gene calls are TRBV3-1 (or the pseudogene TRBV3-2) and TRBJ2-2; TRBD1 is a possible D gene (5 bases). Germline CDR1 is LGHDT and CDR2 is YNNKEL (reference sequence). V lost 0 bases and J 3 bases, leaving 8 bases between the germline ends. This CDR3 comprises 15 residues. The DNA for the CDR3 is TGTGCCAGCAGCCAAGAGGGGCTCGACACCGGGGAGCTGTTTTTT. Translating gives CASSQEGLDTGELFF.

This sequence joins TRBV7-3 and TRBJ2-1; 9 nucleotides align to TRBD1. Unmatched junction bases numbered 13, after V lost 5 bases and J lost 8 bases. This CDR3 has 16 amino acids. Germline loops: CDR1 SGHTA, CDR2 FQGTGA. CDR3 region: CASSPNPGQGSDEQFF. The CDR3 DNA sequence: TGTGCCAGCAGCCCTAATCCGGGACAGGGTTCCGATGAGCAGTTCTTC.

CDR3 sequence (DNA): TGTGCCAGCTCACCAACGACAGGGGTCGAATACAATGAGCAGTTCTTC. Translating gives CASSPTTGVEYNEQFF. V gene TRBV18 combines with J gene TRBJ2-1, with 8 bases fitting TRBD1. Germline-derived CDR1 and CDR2 are KGHSH and LQKENI. The junction had 7 bases not matched to a gene; V was cut back by 2 bases and J by 4 bases. This CDR3 is built from 16 residues. Combining the CDR3 with reference TRBV18 and TRBJ2-1 gives the whole variable domain NAGVMQNPRHLVRRRGQEARLRCSPMKGHSHVYWYRQLPEEGLKFMVYLQKENIIDESGMPKERFSAEFPKEGPSILRIQQVVRGDSAAYFCASSPTTGVEYNEQFFGPGTRLTVL.

The chain employs TRBV5-1 and TRBJ2-5; D unclear. V gave up 0 bases and J gave up 3 bases, with 9 bases separating them. Germline V gene data show CDR1 as SGHRS and CDR2 as YFSETQ. This CDR3 is built from 14 residues. This CDR3 is CASSLGLVEETQYF. The CDR3 nucleotides read TGCGCCAGCAGCTTGGGACTGGTTGAAGAGACCCAGTACTTC.

The chain uses TRBV25-1 and TRBJ2-7, with 7 bases that match TRBD1. The CDR3 extends over 13 amino acids. Germline lookup yields CDR1 MGHDK and CDR2 SYGVNS. Trimming at V came to 3 bases and at J to 6 bases, leaving 5 bases not matched to a gene. CDR3 DNA sequence: TGTGCCAGCAGTGATTACAGGGGTGCCGAGCAGTACTTC. Protein sequence: CASSDYRGAEQYF.

The genes are TRBV15 and TRBJ1-2; no firm D call. The CDR3 spans 14 residues. Between the trimmed V and J ends, which lost 1 base and 1 base, there was a span of 7 bases. Looked up from germline, CDR1 is LNHNV and CDR2 is YYDKDF (reference sequence). The CDR3 region has the DNA TGTGCCACCAGCAGAGTTGGCCTTAACTATGGCTACACCTTC. Translating it yields CATSRVGLNYGYTF.